This T cell receptor beta chain was sequenced in a study of shared clonotypes between healthy human individuals. General study findings and limits: Clonotypes not shared had lower generation probabilities than those common to all four donors. The study drew on few donors, limiting represented genetic and exposure-history diversity.

A word on this clone: Its specificity is unknown.

The CDR3 is 14 residues long. The V and J ends lost 3 bases and 4 bases respectively, with 12 bases between them. CDR1 KGHSH and CDR2 LQKENI come from the germline V gene. Only in-frame clones appear in the TCRdb table, and some are missing; sequencing was by immunoSEQ multiplex PCR. The sample has about 580,000 clones; roughly 98% are singletons. CD8 cells regarded as naive lacked CD45RO, were positively chosen for CCR7, and omitted terminally differentiated effector memory CD45RA+ cells. The V gene is TRBV18, the J gene TRBJ1-1; D is unresolved. The TCR was taken from a man aged 25-45 years in good health. Sequencing used naive CD8+ T cells sorted from blood. Here the CDR3 DNA reads TGTGCCAGCTCACCCCAGGAATTGGTCACTGAAGCTTTCTTT. This gives the protein CASSPQELVTEAFF. Full variable domain (outside the CDR3, taken from reference TRBV18 and TRBJ1-1): NAGVMQNPRHLVRRRGQEARLRCSPMKGHSHVYWYRQLPEEGLKFMVYLQKENIIDESGMPKERFSAEFPKEGPSILRIQQVVRGDSAAYFCASSPQELVTEAFFGQGTRLTVV.